These T cell receptor beta chains were read from a single sample in a study of shared clonotypes between healthy human individuals. The protocol was immunoSEQ multiplex PCR, while the TCRdb copy is restricted to in-frame clones and leaves out a portion. This sample yields about 460,000 clones, of which 75% to 80% are seen a single time; approximately 12% belongs to the top ten. The sample taken for sequencing was PBMCs. These receptors originate from a middle-aged woman in good health. Some clones in this sample may be carry-over from other donors' samples. The CDR3 runs from the conserved cysteine through the conserved F or W. D genes are given only for firm matches. A row's size may be missing; if present it is once, few, many or a size class.

.	TRBV6-5	TRBJ2-1	.	CASSSGAYNEQFF	TGTGCCAGCAGTTCAGGAGCCTACAATGAGCAGTTCTTC
.	TRBV6-1	TRBJ2-1	TRBD2	CASRRLAGSRNEQFF	TGTGCCAGCAGGAGACTAGCGGGTTCGCGCAATGAGCAGTTCTTC
.	TRBV30	TRBJ1-6	TRBD1	CAWSVRTGGSPLHF	TGTGCCTGGAGTGTTCGGACAGGGGGATCACCCCTCCACTTT
.	TRBV5-4	TRBJ2-5	.	CASSQTGWETQYF	TGTGCCAGCAGCCAAACAGGGTGGGAGACCCAGTACTTC
.	TRBV25-1	TRBJ2-1	.	CASSLQGFNEQFF	TGTGCCAGCAGTCTACAGGGTTTCAATGAGCAGTTCTTC
.	TRBV7-8	TRBJ1-5	.	CASSLDPTGSNQPQHF	TGTGCCAGCAGCTTAGACCCTACAGGGAGCAATCAGCCCCAGCATTTT
many	TRBV5-4	TRBJ2-6	.	CASSFVWGSGANVLTF	TGTGCCAGCAGCTTCGTGTGGGGTTCAGGGGCCAACGTCCTGACTTTC
.	TRBV4-1	TRBJ2-7	.	CASSPGRESSYEQYF	TGCGCCAGCAGCCCAGGGCGGGAAAGCTCCTACGAGCAGTACTTC
.	TRBV5-1	TRBJ2-7	TRBD2	CASSWGTSFEQYF	TGCGCCAGCAGCTGGGGGACTAGTTTCGAGCAGTACTTC
.	TRBV11-2	TRBJ1-1	.	CASSPHFMNTEAFF	TGTGCCAGCAGCCCTCATTTCATGAACACTGAAGCTTTCTTT
.	TRBV28	TRBJ2-1	.	CASSLHGGKSNEQFF	TGTGCCAGCAGTTTACATGGGGGGAAGAGCAATGAGCAGTTCTTC
.	TRBV20-1	TRBJ1-2	.	CSARGFGYTF	TGCAGTGCCAGAGGATTTGGCTACACCTTC
.	TRBV9	TRBJ2-5	.	CASSAGGLASGETQYF	TGTGCCAGCAGCGCTGGGGGCCTAGCCTCCGGGGAGACCCAGTACTTC
.	TRBV5-1	TRBJ1-1	TRBD1	CASSPGTGGPEAFF	TGCGCCAGCAGCCCCGGGACAGGAGGACCTGAAGCTTTCTTT
.	TRBV18	TRBJ2-5	.	CASSPGALQETQYF	TGTGCCAGCTCACCGGGCGCCCTACAAGAGACCCAGTACTTC
.	TRBV19	TRBJ2-7	TRBD2	CASSTGLAGTYEQYF	TGTGCCAGTAGCACCGGACTAGCGGGAACCTACGAGCAGTACTTC
.	TRBV19	TRBJ2-5	TRBD2	CASSRLAGNQETQYF	TGTGCCAGTAGCAGACTAGCGGGAAACCAAGAGACCCAGTACTTC
.	TRBV5-1	TRBJ2-7	.	CASSLGGTYEQYF	TGCGCCAGCAGCTTGGGCGGGACCTACGAGCAGTACTTC
.	TRBV2	TRBJ1-4	.	CASSGIPGRGQTNEKLFF	TGTGCCAGCAGTGGAATCCCGGGGCGGGGGCAGACTAATGAAAAACTGTTTTTT
.	TRBV6-5	TRBJ2-3	TRBD2	CASSSNSGSRTDTQYF	TGTGCCAGCAGTTCGAATAGCGGGAGCCGCACAGATACGCAGTATTTT
.	TRBV14	TRBJ2-5	TRBD1	CASSPGDRGQETQYF	TGTGCCAGCAGCCCCGGGGACAGGGGCCAAGAGACCCAGTACTTC